This T cell receptor (beta chain) is drawn from a study of blood T cell repertoires in COVID-19. TCRdb's copy holds only in-frame clones and misses some; the assay was immunoSEQ multiplex PCR. The sample consists of about 250,000 clones, 82% of them appearing once. CDR1 is DFQATT and CDR2 is SNEGSKA in the germline V gene (reference sequence). Trimming stripped 3 bases from V and 4 bases from J, with 16 bases between. This CDR3 is 15 amino acids long. This receptor was identified in a woman between 65 and 79 years old with acute or convalescent COVID-19. The specimen was peripheral blood. V gene TRBV20-1 combines with J gene TRBJ1-3, with D maybe TRBD1 (6 bases). DNA for the CDR3: TGCAGTGCTAGTTCCACCGGGACAAACGGAAACACCATATATTTT. It translates to CSASSTGTNGNTIYF.